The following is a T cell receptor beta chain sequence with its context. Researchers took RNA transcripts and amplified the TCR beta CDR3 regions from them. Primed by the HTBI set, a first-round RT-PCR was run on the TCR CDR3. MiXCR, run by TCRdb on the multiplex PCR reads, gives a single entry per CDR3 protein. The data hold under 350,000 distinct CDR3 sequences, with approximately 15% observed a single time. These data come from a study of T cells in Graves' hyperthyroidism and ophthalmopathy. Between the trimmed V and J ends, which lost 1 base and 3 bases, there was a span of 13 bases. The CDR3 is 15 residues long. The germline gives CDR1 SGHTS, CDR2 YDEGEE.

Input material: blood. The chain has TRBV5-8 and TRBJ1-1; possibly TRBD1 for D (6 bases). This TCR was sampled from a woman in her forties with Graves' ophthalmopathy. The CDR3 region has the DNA TGTGCCAGCAGCTTGTACATAGGGGGACACACTGAAGCTTTCTTT. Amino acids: CASSLYIGGHTEAFF.